This T cell receptor beta chain was captured in a study of shared clonotypes between healthy human individuals. Regarding the study as a whole: Memory subsets generally showed smaller estimated richness than naive subsets did.

Among the donors, all were Caucasian adults who lived in Nashville, Tennessee. There are 13 residues in the CDR3. Germline loops: CDR1 MNHNS, CDR2 SASEGT. Trimming took off 6 bases at V and 6 bases at J, with 14 bases between the two ends. Profiled with immunoSEQ multiplex PCR; TCRdb holds only in-frame clones, not every one. The sample lists 2 million to 2.5 million clones, approximately 94% occurring once. This clone was picked up one time. The antigen remains unidentified. The rearrangement uses TRBV6-1 and TRBJ1-2; D uncertain. The source material was naive CD4+ T cells sorted from blood. Subset: CD45RA+ positively selected. The clonotype originates from a man between 18 and 35 years old in good health. The CDR3 sequence is CASSRGNRDGYTF. CDR3 nucleotide sequence: TGTGCCAGCAGCCGAGGGAACCGGGATGGCTACACCTTC.